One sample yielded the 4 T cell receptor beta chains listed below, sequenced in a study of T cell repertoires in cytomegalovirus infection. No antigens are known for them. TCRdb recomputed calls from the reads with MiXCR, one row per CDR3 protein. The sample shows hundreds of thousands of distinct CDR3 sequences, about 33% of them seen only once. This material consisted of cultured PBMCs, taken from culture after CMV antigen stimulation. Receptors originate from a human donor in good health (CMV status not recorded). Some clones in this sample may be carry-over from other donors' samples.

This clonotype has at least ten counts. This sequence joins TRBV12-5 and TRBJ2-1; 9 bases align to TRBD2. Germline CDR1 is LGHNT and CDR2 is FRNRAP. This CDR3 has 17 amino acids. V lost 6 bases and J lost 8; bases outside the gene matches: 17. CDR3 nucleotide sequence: TGTGCTAGTGGCACGACCTGGGGTAGCGGGAGTGAACATGAGCAGTTCTTC. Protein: CASGTTWGSGSEHEQFF.

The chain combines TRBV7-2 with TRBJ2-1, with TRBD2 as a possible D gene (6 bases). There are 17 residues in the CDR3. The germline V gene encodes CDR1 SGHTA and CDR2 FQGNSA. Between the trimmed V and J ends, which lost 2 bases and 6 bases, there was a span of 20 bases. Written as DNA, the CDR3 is TGTGCCAGCAGCTTAAGGTTAGACGGGAGCCGGGGCAATGAGCAGTTCTTC. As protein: CASSLRLDGSRGNEQFF. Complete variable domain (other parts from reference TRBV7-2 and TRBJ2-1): GAGVSQSPSNKVTEKGKDVELRCDPISGHTALYWYRQSLGQGLEFLIYFQGNSAPDKSGLPSDRFSAERTGGSVSTLTIQRTQQEDSAVYLCASSLRLDGSRGNEQFFGPGTRLTVL.

The CDR3 loop reads CASTVGVYNEQFF. The DNA of the CDR3 is TGTGCCAGCACGGTTGGGGTCTACAATGAGCAGTTCTTC. The rearrangement uses TRBV6-2 or TRBV6-3 and TRBJ2-1; D unclear. Germline CDR1 MNHEY, CDR2 SVGEGT. Trimming took 7 bases from V and 3 from J, leaving 10 bases between them. The CDR3 length is 13 residues.

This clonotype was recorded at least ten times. CDR3 sequence: CASMATGVGEQYF. The DNA for the CDR3 is TGTGCCAGCATGGCGACAGGGGTAGGCGAGCAGTACTTC. The chain links TRBV7-2 to TRBJ2-7, with 8 bases lining up with TRBD1. Unmatched junction bases numbered 8, after V lost 7 bases and J lost 6 bases. CDR3 length equals 13 residues. Germline V CDR1 and CDR2: SGHTA, FQGNSA.